This T cell receptor (beta chain) was captured in a study of identical twins (TCRdb year 2016). In the study overall: The study deep-sequenced TCR alpha and beta repertoires from monozygotic twins, unrelated adults of various ages and cord blood to test whether fetal clonotypes persist. To rule out contamination, replicate twin experiments were performed at different times with different library preparation protocols. What the authors observed across the whole study: In monozygotic twins, recombination models systematically underestimated out-of-frame TCR alpha sharing, but the models matched the sharing seen between unrelated individuals. Conclusions relied on cross-sectional statistical analysis, since the same donors could not be followed over many years. Compared with coincidental sharing between unrelated individuals, out-of-frame TCR alpha sequences shared between twins had an excess of sequences with low generation probability. Excess twin sharing in beta out-of-frame sequences was weaker because fewer shared sequences lowered the signal-to-noise ratio. Abundant cord blood beta clonotypes had fewer insertions, young adult naive repertoires showed a similar but weaker trend, and memory repertoires showed no such trend. Zero-insertion analyses could be partly confounded by invariant T cells such as MAIT and iNKT, though diverse VJ usage argued against such confounding for most clonotypes.

All donors were healthy Caucasians. Three pairs of female monozygotic twins, all aged about 18 to 30 years, made up the twin cohort. Positive isolation kits from Invitrogen were used to isolate CD4+ and CD8+ T cell populations. From the cysteine through the phenylalanine, the CDR3 covers 13 amino acids. Only the CDR3 portion is preserved as DNA: 39 bases, with reading frame beginning at the first base. The germline V gene encodes CDR1 SGHRS and CDR2 YFSETQ. The junction carries 10 bases between V and J, which are trimmed by 5 bases and 2 bases respectively. A word on this clonotype: The antigen it recognizes is unknown. No base quality values were provided; no much bigger clone lies one nucleotide off.

Libraries were built with 5' RACE. The instrument was an Illumina HiSeq 2000. Template switching introduced a universal primer binding site; the final cDNA contained a unique molecular identifier, enabling accurate counting of TCR cDNA molecules. Specific primers in the conserved constant-segment region were used to synthesize first-strand cDNA for TCR alpha and beta chains. To control for contamination, every cDNA library carried two barcodes: a SMART-Mk sample barcode plus Illumina barcodes. TruSeq adapter sequences along with Illumina sample barcodes were introduced in two successive PCR steps. The Illumina HiSeq platform was used with custom primers to sequence TCR alpha and beta cDNA libraries. The source study handled its data this way. MiGEC was used to process raw reads and extract unique molecular identifiers, and MiXCR was used to find CDR3 positions. For each individual, recombination models were inferred using an EM algorithm with the repgenHMM and IGoR tools. Shared clonotypes were analyzed with the tcR package in R, and sharing was normalized by the product of cloneset sizes. To study raw recombination free of thymic and clonal selection effects, out-of-frame nonproductive sequences were analyzed. The raw public reads went through TCRdb reprocessing: fastp at Q25, MiXCR clone calling, in-frame beta chains kept. Rows matching on CDR3 protein sequence are summarized as one entry with the most common DNA and genes. TCRdb's processing, not the study's, gives the V and J calls here. The sample profile shows about 520,000 distinct CDR3 sequences; 22% of them were found once. The ten largest clones represent 0.91% of the sample.

This sample was shared with a second study, whose subject was T cells expressing NK-cell markers. The other study reports the following: In sorted CD3+CD56+NKG2C+, CD3+CD56+NKG2C- and CD3+CD56-NKG2C+ T-cell subsets from several donors, TCR beta-chain repertoires were profiled. Among the eight sequenced donors, only one was HCMV-seronegative, while the other seven were HCMV-seropositive. To restrict sorting to alphabetaTCR-expressing T cells, an anti-gammadeltaTCR antibody was added in several experiments. In more than five donors, the dominant CD3+CD56+NKG2C+ clonotypes were found to rank among the top 10 CD8+ clonotypes and to make up 1.0-7.0% of CD8+ T cells. Those dominant clonotypes were again the most abundant among CD3+CD56-NKG2C+ cells in a handful of donors, at roughly 28.3-60.1%. Whether the expanded NKG2C-expressing T cell clones were specific for HCMV antigens was left unclear. Randomly selected healthy volunteers, three men and five women, were used as the eight sequenced donors. HCMV-specific IgG was detected in serum with a commercial ELISA kit to determine HCMV serostatus. MIGEC was used to demultiplex reads and group the reads by UMI, and MiTCR was used to assemble and quantify clonotypes. To exclude erroneous sequences, only TCR cDNA sequences supported by at least two reads were retained. The tcR package was used for downstream repertoire analysis, and clonotypes were matched across fractions by CDR3 nucleotide sequence plus V segment. Antigen specificity was annotated against VDJdb with VDJmatch, allowing one amino acid substitution in CDR3.

The sequence came from a woman younger than 35 in good health. Recombination joined TRBV5-1 with TRBJ1-2, with the D gene too uncertain to name. The sequenced sample was CD4+ T cells sorted from blood. The CDR3 sequence is CASSSTPNYGYTF. The DNA sequence reads TGCGCCAGCAGTTCGACCCCGAACTATGGCTACACCTTC.